This T cell receptor beta chain is from a study of blood T cell repertoires in COVID-19. The overall study: Sources were T cells, B-cell-depleted T cells, or PBMCs; the material itself was cDNA or gDNA.

This clone was seen once. From germline, CDR1 is MNHEY and CDR2 SMNVEV (reference sequence). The CDR3 totals 14 residues. V was clipped by 2 bases and J by 7 bases, with 12 bases between them. Original methodology: Using reference gene primer amplification, nucleated cell counts were estimated. Sequencing used immunoSEQ multiplex PCR; TCRdb keeps in-frame clones, though not all of them. V and J calls and clone size are given by that table; D and trimming were obtained from the DNA. The data show around 200,000 clones, about 88% seen once. V and J are TRBV27 and TRBJ2-1; TRBD2 might be the D (6 bases). This TCR was sampled from a man in his forties with acute or convalescent COVID-19. The sample was peripheral blood. The CDR3 sequence: CASSLGVAVNEQFF. CDR3 DNA: TGTGCCAGCAGTTTAGGTGTAGCGGTAAATGAGCAGTTCTTC.